Following are 17 T cell receptor beta chains from one sample sequenced in a study of T cell responses to AZD1222 COVID-19 vaccine. Profiled with immunoSEQ multiplex PCR; TCRdb holds only in-frame clones, not every one. Altogether some 200,000 clones are present, approximately 94% being singletons, with the ten largest covering roughly 1.8%. The sample in question was peripheral blood, obtained 28 days after the second dose of the MenACWY control vaccine. The receptors come from an adult who received the MenACWY meningococcal vaccine as a control.

The rearrangement links TRBV6-5 to TRBJ2-7; 10 nucleotides align to TRBD2. Trimming removed 6 bases from V and 4 bases from J; junction bases left unmatched: 6. Germline V gives CDR1 MNHEY, CDR2 SVGAGI. This CDR3 contains 14 residues. The CDR3 sequence is CASSHTSGVYEQYF. The DNA for the CDR3 is TGTGCCAGCAGCCACACTAGCGGGGTATACGAGCAGTACTTC.

The rearrangement uses TRBV9 and TRBJ1-1; maybe TRBD1 (5 bases). Germline V lookup: CDR1 SGDLS, CDR2 YYNGEE. Between the trimmed V and J ends, which lost 0 bases and 5 bases, there was a span of 14 bases. The CDR3 extends over 15 amino acids. CDR3 sequence (DNA): TGTGCCAGCAGCGTAGGCGGGCAGGGTTGGACTGAAGCTTTCTTT. It specifies CASSVGGQGWTEAFF.

The chain uses TRBV24-1 and TRBJ2-1, with D possibly matching TRBD1 (6 bases). V was clipped by 7 bases and J by 5 bases, with 17 bases between them. This CDR3 is 15 amino acids long. Germline V gives CDR1 KGHDR, CDR2 SFDVKD. In DNA, the CDR3 is TGTGCCACCAGCCCCGGGACAAGGGTAAACAATGAGCAGTTCTTC. Translated: CATSPGTRVNNEQFF.

The chain is built from TRBV27 and TRBJ1-1; D is uncertain. Germline V gene data show CDR1 as MNHEY and CDR2 as SMNVEV (reference sequence). V was clipped by 2 bases and J by 3 bases, with 10 bases between them. The CDR3 spans 14 residues. CDR3 amino acids: CASSLGPWDTEAFF. The CDR3 DNA reads TGTGCCAGCAGTTTAGGGCCGTGGGACACTGAAGCTTTCTTT.

DNA for the CDR3: TGTGCCAGTAGTCTCCGGGGACAGAGCACAGATACGCAGTATTTT. Amino acid sequence: CASSLRGQSTDTQYF. The V call is TRBV19, the J call TRBJ2-3; 7 bases align to TRBD1. The germline V gene has CDR1 LNHDA and CDR2 SQIVND (reference sequence). After removal of 5 bases from V and 0 bases from J, the junction contained 5 bases not matched to a gene. The CDR3 runs to 15 residues.

The chain carries TRBV2 and TRBJ1-1; TRBD1 is a possible D gene (5 bases). The CDR3 totals 12 residues. The germline V gene encodes CDR1 SNHLY and CDR2 FYNNEI. Trimming shortened V by 6 bases and J by 4 bases, and 9 bases separated the two germline ends. CDR3 residues: CASRGDGTEAFF. Written as DNA, the CDR3 is TGTGCCAGCAGGGGGGACGGCACTGAAGCTTTCTTT. Based on the CDR3 plus reference TRBV2 and TRBJ1-1, the full variable domain is EPEVTQTPSHQVTQMGQEVILRCVPISNHLYFYWYRQILGQKVEFLVSFYNNEISEKSEIFDDQFSVERPDGSNFTLKIRSTKLEDSAMYFCASRGDGTEAFFGQGTRLTVV.

J is TRBJ1-1 and V is TRBV9; D gene ambiguous. Germline-derived CDR1 and CDR2 are SGDLS and YYNGEE. The CDR3 is 14 residues long. Trimming stripped 0 bases from V and 1 base from J, with 7 bases between. CDR3 sequence (DNA): TGTGCCAGCAGCGTAGTCTCAGGGAACACTGAAGCTTTCTTT. This codes for CASSVVSGNTEAFF.

V usage is TRBV9 and J usage is TRBJ1-6; D possibly corresponds to TRBD1 (6 bases). The CDR3 runs to 16 residues. Trimming cost V 3 bases and J 0 bases, with 10 bases left between them. CDR1 and CDR2 (germline): SGDLS, YYNGEE. DNA of the CDR3: TGTGCCAGCAGCGCAGGACAGCCCTCCTATAATTCACCCCTCCACTTT. Translating gives CASSAGQPSYNSPLHF.

The chain uses TRBV3-1 (or the pseudogene TRBV3-2) and TRBJ2-2, with TRBD2 matching 7 bases. This CDR3 region has 17 residues. Germline CDR1 reads LGHDT; CDR2 reads YNNKEL (reference sequence). Germline trimming cut 3 bases from V and 3 bases from J; bases unmatched to any gene: 10. The CDR3 DNA follows: TGTGCCAGCAGCCATGAGGTGGAGGGAGGGGACACCGGGGAGCTGTTTTTT. Residues: CASSHEVEGGDTGELFF.

The chain carries TRBV5-1 and TRBJ1-1, with TRBD1 identical over 7 bases. CDR1 and CDR2 (germline): SGHRS, YFSETQ. CDR3 length: 15 residues. V lost 4 bases, J lost 9 bases, and 15 bases stayed unmatched. CDR3 coding DNA: TGCGCCAGCAGCGCTACATTGGGTATGACAGGGAAAGCTTTCTTT. This gives the protein CASSATLGMTGKAFF.

For this clone: The same CDR3 also results from other DNA sequences found in this sample. CDR3 residues: CASSYSRDTEAFF. CDR3 sequence (DNA): TGTGCCAGCAGTTACTCTAGGGACACTGAAGCTTTCTTT. The V call is TRBV6-5, the J call TRBJ1-1; D unresolved. There are 13 residues in the CDR3. The V gene's germline CDR1 is MNHEY and CDR2 SVGAGI. The V gene lost 0 bases and the J gene lost 3 bases, with 5 bases spanning the gap.

This chain joins TRBV2 and TRBJ1-5, with D uncertain. The CDR3 spans 14 residues. Deletions cut 7 bases from V and 2 bases from J, with 12 bases between. Germline lookup yields CDR1 SNHLY and CDR2 FYNNEI. CDR3 region: CASTPGNRNQPQHF. CDR3 coding DNA: TGTGCCAGCACGCCCGGGAACCGCAATCAGCCCCAGCATTTT.

This chain links TRBV30 with TRBJ1-6, with 8 bases aligning to TRBD1. The trim removed 3 bases at V and 4 bases at J, leaving 5 bases unmatched. CDR1 and CDR2 (germline): GTSNPN, SVGIG (reference sequence). The CDR3 runs 15 residues. The CDR3 spells CAWSQGQEYNSPLHF. CDR3 DNA sequence: TGTGCCTGGAGCCAGGGACAGGAGTATAATTCACCCCTCCACTTT.

This sequence joins TRBV9 and TRBJ1-6; tentatively, D is TRBD1 (5 bases). V lost 0 bases, J lost 7 bases, and 14 bases lay in between. The CDR3 is made up of 16 amino acids. Germline lookup yields CDR1 SGDLS and CDR2 YYNGEE. CDR3 loop: CASSVGGFGMNSPLHF. The CDR3 DNA is TGTGCCAGCAGCGTAGGGGGCTTTGGAATGAATTCACCCCTCCACTTT.

The V and J genes are TRBV7-8 and TRBJ2-3, with D uncertain. Per the germline V gene, CDR1 is SGHVS and CDR2 is FQNEAQ. This CDR3 is built from 12 residues. V lost 7 bases and J lost 5, with 10 bases in between. CDR3 loop: CASTTWGDTQYF. CDR3 bases: TGTGCCAGCACCACCTGGGGAGATACGCAGTATTTT.

The J gene is TRBJ1-3, the V gene TRBV7-3; no definite D call. V was clipped by 5 bases and J by 0 bases, with 8 bases between them. CDR3 length equals 14 residues. Germline V gene lookup returns CDR1 SGHTA and CDR2 FQGTGA. The CDR3 protein is CASSTSASGNTIYF. CDR3 nucleotide sequence: TGTGCCAGCAGCACGAGTGCCTCTGGAAACACCATATATTTT.

This sequence joins TRBV4-1 and TRBJ1-4, with D unresolved. V was trimmed by 7 bases and J by 2 bases, leaving 11 bases between them. Germline V gene sequence: CDR1 MGHRA, CDR2 YSYEKL. This CDR3 has 14 residues. In DNA form, the CDR3 reads TGCGCCAGCACCATAGCTCGGACTAATGAAAAACTGTTTTTT. It encodes CASTIARTNEKLFF.